The rows below give T cell receptor beta chains drawn from one sample of a study of cytomegalovirus exposure and HLA in healthy donors. Sequencing used immunoSEQ multiplex PCR; TCRdb keeps in-frame clones, though not all of them. The repertoire holds around 130,000 clones, with roughly 82% as singletons. Sequenced input: PBMCs. The receptors here all came from a woman between 40 and 50 years old in good health and CMV-seropositive. CDR3s include the opening cysteine and the closing phenylalanine or tryptophan. Fields, in order: clone size, J gene, V gene, D gene, CDR3 DNA, CDR3 protein. A D gene is named only where the DNA matches it firmly. Clone size is shown for a subset of rows, as once, few, many or a class of expanded clone.

>.|TRBJ2-5|TRBV7-9|.
TGTGCCAGCAGCCCCCCGCCCCCGGAAGAGACCCAGTACTTC
CASSPPPPEETQYF
>.|TRBJ2-1|TRBV5-4|TRBD1
TGTGCCAGCAGCTTACAGGGGTCCTTCAATGAGCAGTTCTTC
CASSLQGSFNEQFF
>.|TRBJ1-3|TRBV28|.
TGTGCCAGCTGGCGGGGAAACACCATATATTTT
CASWRGNTIYF
>.|TRBJ2-3|TRBV18|.
TGTGCCAGCTCACCGGACAACACAGATACGCAGTATTTT
CASSPDNTDTQYF
>.|TRBJ2-5|TRBV5-6|TRBD1
TGTGCCTGTGGACAGGCGGGAGAGACCCAGTACTTC
CACGQAGETQYF
>.|TRBJ1-2|TRBV7-2|.
TGTGCCAGCAGCTTAGCGACAGGACGTTCGAACTATGGCTACACCTTC
CASSLATGRSNYGYTF
>few|TRBJ1-2|TRBV28|TRBD1
TGTGCCATCCTACCCCCGGGACAGGACTATGGCTACACCTTC
CAILPPGQDYGYTF
>.|TRBJ2-7|TRBV30|TRBD1
TGTGCCTTAGGCGGGGACAGGGGCAACGAGCAGTACTTC
CALGGDRGNEQYF
>few|TRBJ1-4|TRBV14|.
TGTGCCAGCAGCCAACCGGGGGGAAAACTGTTTTTT
CASSQPGGKLFF
>.|TRBJ2-3|TRBV9|TRBD1
TGTGCCAGCGATTCAGGGGGGCAGGGGGCGGATACGCAGTATTTT
CASDSGGQGADTQYF
>few|TRBJ2-6|TRBV2|.
TGTGCCAGCAGGGAATTCCACTCTGGGGCCAACGTCCTGACTTTC
CASREFHSGANVLTF
>.|TRBJ1-2|TRBV19|TRBD1
TGTGCCAGTAGTCCAACCGGGATGACAGGGGGCGACTATGGCTACACCTTC
CASSPTGMTGGDYGYTF
>.|TRBJ1-4|TRBV6-5|.
TGTGCCAGCAGTACAGGTGCAACTAATGAAAAACTGTTTTTT
CASSTGATNEKLFF
>.|TRBJ2-7|TRBV6-6|.
TGTGCCAGCAGTAAATCGCGGGAAAGCTCCTACGAGCAGTACTTC
CASSKSRESSYEQYF
>.|TRBJ1-5|TRBV30|TRBD1
TGTGCCTGGAGTGGAGGTAGCTGGACAGGGACGAATCAGCCCCAGCATTTT
CAWSGGSWTGTNQPQHF
>few|TRBJ1-5|TRBV4-3|TRBD1
TGCGCCAGCAGCCCAGACAGGGTTAGCAATCAGCCCCAGCATTTT
CASSPDRVSNQPQHF
>.|TRBJ2-7|TRBV28|TRBD1
TGTGCCAGCAGTTTCCCCGGGACAGATTACGAGCAGTACTTC
CASSFPGTDYEQYF
>once|TRBJ1-2|TRBV25-1|TRBD1
TGTGCCAGCAGTGGACAGGGATATGGCTACACCTTC
CASSGQGYGYTF